The next 12 T cell receptor beta chains were all read from a single sample in a study of beta chain features in type 1 diabetes (dated by TCRdb to 2016 to 2019). Receptors were amplified or captured by the immunoSEQ multiplex PCR assay. All of the isolated RNA was reverse transcribed with the High Capacity cDNA Reverse Transcription Kit, so expressed TCRB transcripts were sequenced. TCRdb obtained this table from immuneACCESS and retained in-frame rearrangements with V and J assigned. These tables miss some clones; where compared with another copy, unresolved V genes account for less than half of the shortfall, and the remainder is unexplained. The sample yields just over 450,000 clones; roughly 30% were counted once. The ten biggest clones cover 0.065% of the sample. The sequenced material came from naive CD4+ T cells from blood. In light of the paper, this sample's cell subset or site label describes: true naive CD4+ T cells. The receptors shown here come from a man aged 18 to 29 in good health.

This chain uses TRBV30 with TRBJ2-1; 7 positions agree with TRBD1. The CDR3 runs 12 residues. The V gene end was trimmed by 5 bases and the J gene end by 5 bases; junction bases not matched to a gene: 3. The V gene's germline CDR1 is GTSNPN and CDR2 SVGIG (reference sequence). CDR3 protein: CAWGGQHNEQFF. As DNA, the CDR3 is TGTGCCTGGGGGGGACAGCACAATGAGCAGTTCTTC.

The table lists this clone with a few counts. The CDR3 spells CAWRRGRTYGELFF. The CDR3 coding sequence is TGTGCCTGGAGGAGGGGGCGCACCTACGGGGAGCTGTTTTTT. The V and J genes are TRBV30 and TRBJ2-2; 7 positions agree with TRBD1. In germline, CDR1 is GTSNPN, CDR2 SVGIG (reference sequence). The CDR3 totals 14 residues. The V segment lost 3 bases and the J segment 7 bases; nucleotides outside the gene matches: 8.

The chain recombines TRBV11-2 with TRBJ2-1, with a possible D match to TRBD2 (6 bases). Germline V gene lookup returns CDR1 SGHAT and CDR2 FQNNGV. Trimming stripped 1 base from V and 13 bases from J, with 14 bases between. This CDR3 region has 13 residues. CDR3 nucleotides: TGTGCCAGCAGCTTAGTAACGGGAGAGGGACAGTTCTTC. It yields the protein CASSLVTGEGQFF.

The chain combines TRBV5-4 with TRBJ2-6, with 12 bases identical to TRBD1. J gave up 2 bases and V 3 bases, and 3 bases lay outside the gene matches. This CDR3 spans 17 amino acids. Per germline, CDR1 SGHNT and CDR2 YYREEE (reference sequence). The CDR3 DNA sequence: TGTGCCAGCAGCTCCGGGACAGGGGGCGCTGGGGCCAACGTCCTGACTTTC. Protein product: CASSSGTGGAGANVLTF.

This clone was detected only a few times. This rearrangement joins TRBV4-1 to TRBJ2-5, with 11 nucleotides matching TRBD1. V lost 1 base and J lost 4; bases outside the gene matches: 2. CDR1 and CDR2 (germline): MGHRA, YSYEKL. This CDR3 has 15 residues. The DNA for the CDR3 is TGCGCCAGCAGCCAAGTGGGGACAGGGGGAGAGACCCAGTACTTC. Amino acid sequence: CASSQVGTGGETQYF.

The chain links TRBV30 to TRBJ2-5; 8 bases match TRBD1. This CDR3 is 14 amino acids long. The trim removed 1 base at V and 5 bases at J, leaving 6 bases unmatched. Germline V CDR1 and CDR2: GTSNPN, SVGIG (reference sequence). The CDR3 DNA is TGTGCCTGGAGTGACAGGACAGGGACGGAGACCCAGTACTTC. This translates into CAWSDRTGTETQYF.

The V gene is TRBV5-1, the J gene TRBJ1-2; D ambiguous. Germline values: CDR1 SGHRS, CDR2 YFSETQ. The CDR3 sequence is 14 residues long. Trimming cost V 0 bases and J 2 bases, with 8 bases left between them. CDR3 sequence reads: CASSLVAANYGYTF. CDR3 sequence (DNA): TGCGCCAGCAGCTTGGTGGCGGCGAACTATGGCTACACCTTC. The full variable domain, with the rest looked up from reference TRBV5-1 and TRBJ1-2, is KAGVTQTPRYLIKTRGQQVTLSCSPISGHRSVSWYQQTPGQGLQFLFEYFSETQRNKGNFPGRFSGRQFSNSRSEMNVSTLELGDSALYLCASSLVAANYGYTFGSGTRLTVV.

This clone was seen a few times. In DNA, the CDR3 is TGCAGCGTTGTTCTTGCCAGGGGCGAGGGTCAGCCCCAGCATTTT. This gives the protein CSVVLARGEGQPQHF. The gene calls are TRBV29-1 and TRBJ1-5; weak D call: TRBD1 (6 bases). V shed 4 bases and J shed 6 bases, with 19 bases lying between them. CDR3 length equals 15 residues. Germline values: CDR1 SQVTM, CDR2 ANQGSEA. The variable domain in full, completed from reference TRBV29-1 and TRBJ1-5, reads SAVISQKPSRDICQRGTSLTIQCQVDSQVTMMFWYRQQPGQSLTLIATANQGSEATYESGFVIDKFPISRPNLTFSTLTVSNMSPEDSSIYLCSVVLARGEGQPQHFGDGTRLSIL.

The V call is TRBV9, the J call TRBJ1-1, with D unclear. The CDR3 contains 14 residues. Germline V gene data show CDR1 as SGDLS and CDR2 as YYNGEE. The V and J ends lost 0 bases and 3 bases respectively, with 9 bases between them. CDR3 nucleotide sequence: TGTGCCAGCAGCGTAGCGGACGGACACACTGAAGCTTTCTTT. Amino acid sequence: CASSVADGHTEAFF.

The rearrangement joins TRBV29-1 to TRBJ2-7, with D perhaps TRBD2 (6 bases). Germline CDR1 is SQVTM and CDR2 is ANQGSEA. Trimming shortened V by 2 bases and J by 7 bases, and 15 bases separated the two germline ends. The CDR3 has 13 amino acids. The CDR3 here is CSVESGGGREQYF. The CDR3 region has the DNA TGCAGCGTTGAATCCGGGGGAGGAAGGGAGCAGTACTTC.

This chain joins TRBV15 and TRBJ2-7; D perhaps matches TRBD1 (8 bases). Germline CDR1 and CDR2: LNHNV and YYDKDF (reference sequence). V lost 1 base to trimming and J lost 7 bases, with 20 bases between them. The CDR3 is 16 residues long. The CDR3 is CATSRGRTTGGEEQYF. The CDR3 DNA reads TGTGCCACCAGCAGAGGCCGAACTACAGGGGGGGAAGAGCAGTACTTC. Supplemented by reference TRBV15 and TRBJ2-7, the full variable domain reads DAMVIQNPRYQVTQFGKPVTLSCSQTLNHNVMYWYQQKSSQAPKLLFHYYDKDFNNEADTPDNFQSRRPNTSFCFLDIRSPGLGDTAMYLCATSRGRTTGGEEQYFGPGTRLTVT.

This clone has only a few counts. The rearrangement uses TRBV30 and TRBJ2-7; D remains unclear. Trimming took off 3 bases at V and 4 bases at J, with 10 bases between the two ends. The CDR3 sequence is 12 residues long. Looked up from germline, CDR1 is GTSNPN and CDR2 is SVGIG (reference sequence). For the CDR3, the DNA is TGTGCCTGGAGACAAGGGCTTTACGAGCAGTACTTC. This translates into CAWRQGLYEQYF.